This passage covers 7 T cell receptor beta chains from one sample sequenced in a study of T cell responses to AZD1222 COVID-19 vaccine. This table comes from immunoSEQ multiplex PCR, and its TCRdb copy is limited to in-frame clones, with some not included. The sample consists of more than 100,000 clones, 75% to 95% of them appearing once. The sequenced sample was peripheral blood, obtained on day 0 of AZD1222 vaccination. All receptors derive from an adult in good health.

The J gene is TRBJ2-1, the V gene TRBV18, with a weak D call TRBD1 (5 bases). The CDR3 length is 15 residues. Trimming took 2 bases from V and 8 from J, leaving 16 bases between them. Germline-derived CDR1 and CDR2 are KGHSH and LQKENI. The CDR3 DNA sequence: TGTGCCAGCTCACCAACAACAGGTATGACGGATGAGCAGTTCTTC. Translated: CASSPTTGMTDEQFF.

The chain has TRBV7-9 and TRBJ2-3; D gene ambiguous. The CDR3 runs to 15 residues. The V gene's germline CDR1 is SEHNR and CDR2 FQNEAQ (reference sequence). Trimming removed 3 bases at V and 2 bases at J, with 12 bases between. For the CDR3, the DNA is TGTGCCAGCAGCTTGTCGACATTTTCCACAGATACGCAGTATTTT. Translated, it gives CASSLSTFSTDTQYF.

This sequence joins TRBV5-1 and TRBJ1-2; 7 nucleotides agree with TRBD1. Losses at the gene ends were 4 bases for V and 2 bases for J; bases not matched to a gene: 8. The CDR3 totals 15 residues. Germline assignment: CDR1 SGHRS and CDR2 YFSETQ. CDR3 sequence: CASSHGTEPNYGYTF. DNA for the CDR3: TGCGCCAGCAGCCATGGGACAGAACCAAACTATGGCTACACCTTC.

The genes are TRBV28 and TRBJ2-7, with D tentatively TRBD1 (5 bases). The germline V gene encodes CDR1 MDHEN and CDR2 SYDVKM. This CDR3 spans 13 amino acids. Trimming cost V 6 bases and J 1 base, with 10 bases left between them. CDR3 in amino acids: CASRSTASYEQYF. The CDR3 DNA follows: TGTGCCAGCAGGTCGACAGCGTCCTACGAGCAGTACTTC.

The V gene is TRBV21-1, the J gene TRBJ1-1. TRBV21-1 counts as a pseudogene. CDR3 size: 12 residues. CDR3 coding DNA: TGTGCCAGCAGCAAACCAAGCTTAGAAGCTTTCTTT. Translation: CASSKPSLEAFF.

The V call is TRBV4-3, the J call TRBJ1-1, with D tentatively TRBD1 (6 bases). Germline V gene sequence: CDR1 LGHNA, CDR2 YSLEER. The CDR3 spans 15 residues. With 0 bases removed from V and 10 bases from J, the gap between germline ends came to 18 bases. Here the CDR3 reads CASSQDTSGEARAFF. The CDR3 nucleotides read TGCGCCAGCAGCCAAGATACGTCAGGGGAAGCTCGAGCTTTCTTT.

The rearrangement joins TRBV7-2 to TRBJ2-5; perhaps TRBD1 as D (5 bases). Germline values: CDR1 SGHTA, CDR2 FQGNSA. CDR3 length: 13 amino acids. Trimming shortened V by 2 bases and J by 2 bases, and 6 bases separated the two germline ends. CDR3 protein: CASSLNRQETQYF. CDR3 DNA: TGTGCCAGCAGCTTAAACAGGCAAGAGACCCAGTACTTC.